The rows below give T cell receptor beta chains drawn from one sample of a study of Ad26.COV2.S vaccination and SARS-CoV-2 variants. Clones were read by immunoSEQ multiplex PCR, and TCRdb kept only the in-frame ones, dropping some. The table includes some 320,000 clones, over 80% detected once. Sample: peripheral blood, taken in a trial of Ad26.COV2.S vaccine versus placebo. Receptor source: a person between 18 and 65 years old who received the Ad26.COV2.S COVID-19 vaccine or a placebo. Both conserved end residues are part of each CDR3. A D gene is named only where the DNA matches it firmly. Clone size, where shown, is once, few, many, or a class for clones that have expanded.

d_gene,j_gene,abundance,v_gene,CDR3aa,CDR3nt
NA,TRBJ2-2,NA,TRBV11-3,CASAKELGELFF,TGTGCCAGCGCTAAGGAACTCGGGGAGCTGTTTTTT
NA,TRBJ2-1,NA,TRBV24-1,CATSDLGGGRYEQFF,TGTGCCACCAGTGATTTAGGGGGGGGCCGCTATGAGCAGTTCTTC
NA,TRBJ1-2,once,TRBV27,CASSLPGYGYTF,TGTGCCAGCAGTTTACCGGGCTATGGCTACACCTTC
NA,TRBJ1-1,NA,TRBV6-5,CASHQVGNTEAFF,TGTGCCAGCCACCAAGTAGGGAACACTGAAGCTTTCTTT
TRBD1,TRBJ2-3,few,TRBV29-1,CSVRDRGSTDTQYF,TGCAGCGTACGGGACAGGGGAAGCACAGATACGCAGTATTTT
NA,TRBJ1-1,NA,TRBV29-1,CSGIDRNTEAFF,TGCAGCGGGATCGACAGGAACACTGAAGCTTTCTTT
TRBD2,TRBJ2-7,once,TRBV24-1,CATSAPSGGSSYEQYF,TGTGCCACCAGTGCTCCCAGCGGGGGAAGTTCCTACGAGCAGTACTTC
TRBD1,TRBJ2-7,NA,TRBV28,CASSWDREGAYEQYF,TGTGCCAGCAGTTGGGACAGAGAGGGCGCCTACGAGCAGTACTTC
NA,TRBJ1-5,NA,TRBV4-2,CASSHLGGGPSNQPQHF,TGTGCCAGCAGCCACCTAGGGGGTGGACCAAGCAATCAGCCCCAGCATTTT
NA,TRBJ1-2,NA,TRBV29-1,CSVQASKYYGYTF,TGCAGCGTTCAGGCCAGCAAGTACTATGGCTACACCTTC
NA,TRBJ1-5,once,TRBV19,CATTTMGNQPQHF,TGTGCCACTACTACTATGGGAAATCAGCCCCAGCATTTT
TRBD1,TRBJ2-3,NA,TRBV28,CASSSVRDRGLYF,TGTGCCAGCAGTTCCGTCCGGGACAGGGGGCTGTATTTT
NA,TRBJ1-5,NA,TRBV19,CASSTSGTPNNQPQHF,TGTGCCAGTAGTACCTCCGGGACACCTAACAATCAGCCCCAGCATTTT
NA,TRBJ1-1,NA,TRBV28,CASRPMTAYIHEAFF,TGTGCCAGCAGACCGATGACAGCCTATATCCATGAAGCTTTCTTT
TRBD1,TRBJ2-7,NA,TRBV6-1,CASSRTGQGGNEQYF,TGTGCCAGCAGCCGGACCGGACAGGGCGGGAACGAGCAGTACTTC
NA,TRBJ1-5,NA,TRBV5-6,CASSLRVGGSNQPQHF,TGTGCCAGCAGCTTGAGGGTAGGGGGTAGCAATCAGCCCCAGCATTTT
TRBD1,TRBJ1-6,once,TRBV5-6,CASSLWGTANSPLHF,TGTGCCAGCAGCTTGTGGGGGACAGCAAATTCACCCCTCCACTTT
TRBD1,TRBJ1-5,NA,TRBV28,CASIYRDRGYQPQHF,TGTGCCAGCATCTACCGGGACAGGGGCTATCAGCCCCAGCATTTT
NA,TRBJ2-6,NA,TRBV15,CATSREGDGANVLTF,TGTGCCACCAGCAGAGAAGGCGATGGGGCCAACGTCCTGACTTTC
TRBD1,TRBJ2-4,NA,TRBV15,CATSRDTNYRGIQYF,TGTGCCACCAGCAGAGATACCAACTACAGGGGCATTCAGTACTTC
TRBD2,TRBJ2-1,NA,TRBV7-6,CASSLGLAGSEQFF,TGTGCCAGCAGCCTGGGACTAGCGGGGAGTGAGCAGTTCTTC
NA,TRBJ1-1,once,TRBV10-3,CAITPTWDGEAFF,TGTGCCATCACCCCCACCTGGGACGGTGAAGCTTTCTTT
NA,TRBJ1-4,NA,TRBV4-1,CASSQDHSGTSEKLFF,TGCGCCAGCAGCCAAGATCATTCAGGGACAAGTGAAAAACTGTTTTTT
NA,TRBJ2-3,few,TRBV1,CTSSQAITGTDTDTQYF,TGCACCAGCAGCCAAGCCATCACCGGGACCGACACAGATACGCAGTATTTT
TRBD2,TRBJ2-1,NA,TRBV7-2,CASSTTGTSGGAYNEQFF,TGTGCCAGCAGCACGACCGGGACTAGCGGGGGGGCCTACAATGAGCAGTTCTTC
TRBD1,TRBJ1-5,NA,TRBV19,CASSGGWDEGAFGQPQHF,TGTGCCAGTAGCGGAGGCTGGGACGAGGGGGCGTTCGGTCAGCCCCAGCATTTT
NA,TRBJ1-1,NA,TRBV3-1/TRBV3-2,CASSIGTGGTEAFF,TGTGCCAGCAGCATCGGGACGGGAGGCACTGAAGCTTTCTTT
TRBD1,TRBJ1-5,NA,TRBV9,CASSVAGTGGQPQHF,TGTGCCAGCAGCGTCGCAGGGACAGGGGGTCAGCCCCAGCATTTT
NA,TRBJ1-2,NA,TRBV11-2,CASSSQQGNRGYTF,TGTGCCAGCAGCTCTCAACAGGGAAATCGAGGCTACACCTTC
NA,TRBJ2-5,NA,TRBV5-6,CASSWLSGETQYF,TGTGCCAGCAGCTGGCTGAGTGGGGAGACCCAGTACTTC
NA,TRBJ2-2,many,TRBV7-2,CASSLEAGYTGELFF,TGTGCCAGCAGCTTAGAGGCGGGGTACACCGGGGAGCTGTTTTTT
TRBD1,TRBJ1-1,NA,TRBV6-5,CASRGGKGITEAFF,TGTGCCAGCCGAGGGGGCAAGGGGATCACTGAAGCTTTCTTT
NA,TRBJ1-6,NA,TRBV5-6,CAERGERDSPLHF,TGTGCCGAGAGGGGGGAAAGGGATTCACCCCTCCACTTT
TRBD2,TRBJ2-5,NA,TRBV13,CASSPTAGGRETQYF,TGTGCCAGCAGCCCGACAGCGGGGGGGCGAGAGACCCAGTACTTC
NA,TRBJ1-5,NA,TRBV18,CASSPGVGQPQHF,TGTGCCAGCTCACCAGGGGTAGGACAGCCCCAGCATTTT
TRBD2,TRBJ2-2,NA,TRBV6-2/TRBV6-3,CASSYGAIGGGTGELFF,TGTGCCAGCAGTTACGGGGCGATAGGCGGGGGCACCGGGGAGCTGTTTTTT
NA,TRBJ1-1,once,TRBV14,CASSQTETGGWVNTEAFF,TGTGCCAGCAGCCAAACCGAAACGGGAGGGTGGGTGAACACTGAAGCTTTCTTT
NA,TRBJ2-1,NA,TRBV14,CASSPTFGNEQFF,TGTGCCAGCAGCCCCACGTTCGGGAATGAGCAGTTCTTC
TRBD1,TRBJ1-6,NA,TRBV6-5,CASSSPSTGGRSPLHF,TGTGCCAGCAGTTCCCCCAGTACAGGGGGCCGTTCACCCCTCCACTTT
NA,TRBJ1-1,NA,TRBV29-1,CSAEGSRSLNTEAFF,TGCAGCGCCGAGGGGAGCAGATCCTTGAACACTGAAGCTTTCTTT
TRBD1,TRBJ1-5,NA,TRBV19,CASSITGQGFQPQHF,TGTGCCAGTAGTATAACGGGACAGGGGTTTCAGCCCCAGCATTTT
TRBD1,TRBJ2-5,NA,TRBV2,CASSSTGAGETQYF,TGTGCCAGCAGTTCTACAGGGGCCGGGGAGACCCAGTACTTC
TRBD2,TRBJ2-5,NA,TRBV11-2,CASSISGTTIETQYF,TGTGCCAGCAGCATATCCGGGACTACAATAGAGACCCAGTACTTC
TRBD2,TRBJ2-7,NA,TRBV24-1,CATSDFSSGGTYEQYF,TGTGCCACCAGTGATTTCTCTAGCGGGGGGACCTACGAGCAGTACTTC
TRBD1,TRBJ2-3,NA,TRBV29-1,CSMGQGATDTQYF,TGCAGCATGGGACAGGGGGCAACAGATACGCAGTATTTT
NA,TRBJ1-1,NA,TRBV5-5,CASSLDVNTEAFF,TGTGCCAGCAGCTTGGACGTGAACACTGAAGCTTTCTTT
NA,TRBJ2-5,NA,TRBV7-3,CASSLMASMETQYF,TGTGCCAGCAGCTTAATGGCTAGCATGGAGACCCAGTACTTC
TRBD1,TRBJ2-3,few,TRBV30,CAWTGDRGYGF,TGTGCCTGGACTGGGGACAGGGGGTATGGTTTT
NA,TRBJ2-3,NA,TRBV24-1,CATSDRDSTDTQYF,TGTGCCACCAGTGATCGGGACAGCACAGATACGCAGTATTTT
TRBD1,TRBJ1-2,few,TRBV19,CASRKRTGGPPYGYTF,TGTGCCAGTAGAAAAAGGACAGGGGGGCCTCCCTATGGCTACACCTTC
NA,TRBJ1-1,NA,TRBV6-5,CASSYSYVELTEAFF,TGTGCCAGCAGTTACTCCTACGTAGAGCTCACTGAAGCTTTCTTT
NA,TRBJ2-7,NA,TRBV6-4,CASIEGNTKLKQYF,TGTGCCAGCATTGAGGGGAACACTAAATTGAAGCAGTACTTC
NA,TRBJ1-5,NA,TRBV24-1,CATSDLHVSNQPQHF,TGTGCCACCAGTGATTTACATGTAAGCAATCAGCCCCAGCATTTT